The 22 T cell receptor beta chains reported below all come from one sample, sequenced in a study of blood T cell repertoires in COVID-19. Profiled with immunoSEQ multiplex PCR; TCRdb holds only in-frame clones, not every one. Among 64,000 or so clones listed, approximately 80% were seen once. Sequencing used peripheral blood. The receptors were sampled from an elderly man with acute or convalescent COVID-19.

The genes are TRBV6-5 and TRBJ1-6, with a tentative D call TRBD1 (6 bases). V dropped 4 bases and J dropped 4 bases, with 14 bases sitting between them. CDR3 length: 16 amino acids. Per the germline V gene, CDR1 is MNHEY and CDR2 is SVGAGI. Here the CDR3 DNA reads TGTGCCAGCAGTTCCACAGGGTCCCCTTATAATTCACCCCTCCACTTT. Translation gives CASSSTGSPYNSPLHF.

This clone has more than one count but fewer than ten. The V and J genes are TRBV12-5 and TRBJ1-1, with D perhaps TRBD1 (6 bases). This CDR3 region has 13 residues. The germline gives CDR1 LGHNT, CDR2 FRNRAP. With 3 bases removed from V and 1 base from J, the gap between germline ends came to 6 bases. CDR3 protein: CASGLQGNTEAFF. Here the CDR3 DNA reads TGTGCTAGTGGTTTACAGGGGAACACTGAAGCTTTCTTT.

The chain joins TRBV24-1 to TRBJ2-5, with TRBD1 identical over 11 bases. The V gene's germline CDR1 is KGHDR and CDR2 SFDVKD. Losses at the gene ends were 0 bases for V and 5 bases for J; bases not matched to a gene: 7. The CDR3 is 17 residues long. This CDR3 reads CATSDLGRTGGGETQYF. DNA for the CDR3: TGTGCCACCAGTGATTTGGGGAGGACAGGGGGCGGGGAGACCCAGTACTTC.

The chain carries TRBV3-1 (or the pseudogene TRBV3-2) and TRBJ1-2; 7 bases fit TRBD1. Germline V CDR1 and CDR2: LGHDT, YNNKEL (reference sequence). The ends lost 1 base at V and 2 bases at J; junction bases unmatched: 7. This CDR3 contains 16 residues. In DNA form, the CDR3 reads TGTGCCAGCAGCCAAGGCGCGGGCAGGGGGAACTATGGCTACACCTTC. Protein: CASSQGAGRGNYGYTF.

The chain employs TRBV24-1 and TRBJ2-1; 8 bases match TRBD1. The junction had 8 bases not matched to a gene; V was cut back by 4 bases and J by 10 bases. The V gene's germline CDR1 is KGHDR and CDR2 SFDVKD. The CDR3 consists of 14 residues. The CDR3 protein is CATSDSGTGHEQFF. In DNA, the CDR3 is TGTGCCACCAGTGACTCCGGGACAGGTCACGAGCAGTTCTTC.

The chain links TRBV3-1 (or the pseudogene TRBV3-2) to TRBJ2-5, with 8 positions matching TRBD2. The trim removed 0 bases at V and 2 bases at J, leaving 11 bases unmatched. Germline CDR1 reads LGHDT; CDR2 reads YNNKEL (reference sequence). CDR3 length: 18 amino acids. The CDR3 bases are TGTGCCAGCAGCCAAGATCTGGTAGCGGGGCTTTATCAAGAGACCCAGTACTTC. Its protein is CASSQDLVAGLYQETQYF.

The chain employs TRBV6-5 and TRBJ1-2; TRBD1 might be the D (5 bases). The V gene lost 2 bases and the J gene lost 8 bases, with 12 bases spanning the gap. CDR3 length equals 13 residues. Germline V gene data show CDR1 as MNHEY and CDR2 as SVGAGI. Here the CDR3 reads CASSYGRRGGYTF. The CDR3 nucleotides read TGTGCCAGCAGTTACGGCAGGAGGGGAGGCTACACCTTC.

J is TRBJ1-5 and V is TRBV24-1, with TRBD1 matching 10 bases. Germline V gene sequence: CDR1 KGHDR, CDR2 SFDVKD. J lost 2 bases, V lost 4 bases, and 19 bases had no gene match. The CDR3 is made up of 21 amino acids. The DNA for the CDR3 is TGTGCCACCAGTGACCCTCCTAGCGACAGGGGGCAACATATCGGCAATCAGCCCCAGCATTTT. The encoded protein is CATSDPPSDRGQHIGNQPQHF.

The genes are TRBV7-9 and TRBJ1-4, with D uncertain. The CDR3 totals 13 residues. Germline V gives CDR1 SEHNR, CDR2 FQNEAQ (reference sequence). Trimming took off 7 bases at V and 0 bases at J, with 6 bases between the two ends. The CDR3 DNA reads TGTGCCAGCACCCGAGCAACTAATGAAAAACTGTTTTTT. This codes for CASTRATNEKLFF.

The V call is TRBV11-3, the J call TRBJ1-2; D gene ambiguous. The CDR3 runs to 14 residues. Germline CDR1 is SGHNT and CDR2 is YENEEA. The V and J ends lost 1 base and 0 bases respectively, with 6 bases between them. CDR3 protein: CASSLGDTNYGYTF. The CDR3 DNA is TGTGCCAGCAGCTTAGGAGATACTAACTATGGCTACACCTTC. The full variable domain, in which reference TRBV11-3 and TRBJ1-2 provide the parts outside the CDR3, is EAGVVQSPRYKIIEKKQPVAFWCNPISGHNTLYWYLQNLGQGPELLIRYENEEAVDDSQLPKDRFSAERLKGVDSTLKIQPAELGDSAVYLCASSLGDTNYGYTFGSGTRLTVV.

V and J are TRBV6-5 and TRBJ2-3, with D perhaps matching TRBD2 (6 bases). Germline CDR1 is MNHEY and CDR2 is SVGAGI. This CDR3 contains 15 residues. V was trimmed by 6 bases and J by 0 bases, leaving 13 bases between them. The CDR3 DNA reads TGTGCCAGCAGGCCGGGGACTTTAAGCACAGATACGCAGTATTTT. It specifies CASRPGTLSTDTQYF.

This chain connects TRBV12-3 or TRBV12-4 to TRBJ2-7, with D hard to call. Trimming removed 4 bases from V and 6 bases from J, with 10 bases in between. CDR3 length: 12 amino acids. CDR3 residues: CASSYAELEQYF. CDR3 nucleotide sequence: TGTGCCAGCAGTTATGCGGAGCTCGAGCAGTACTTC.

The chain is built from TRBV7-9 and TRBJ1-2, with a possible D match to TRBD1 (6 bases). The V gene lost 7 bases and the J gene lost 8 bases, with 23 bases spanning the gap. Germline CDR1 and CDR2: SEHNR and FQNEAQ (reference sequence). The CDR3 consists of 15 residues. The CDR3 protein is CASTQGGGAIEGYTF. For the CDR3, the DNA is TGTGCCAGCACGCAAGGGGGGGGAGCCATCGAGGGCTACACCTTC.

The genes are TRBV6-1 and TRBJ1-2, with a tentative D call TRBD1 (5 bases). V was cut by 2 bases and J by 7 bases, with 14 bases left in between. The CDR3 contains 14 residues. The germline V gene encodes CDR1 MNHNS and CDR2 SASEGT. CDR3 sequence: CASSERGVGGGYTF. CDR3 DNA: TGTGCCAGCAGTGAACGGGGGGTAGGAGGTGGCTACACCTTC.

This rearrangement joins TRBV6-5 to TRBJ2-3; no clear D. The CDR3 runs to 11 residues. Germline V gene data show CDR1 as MNHEY and CDR2 as SVGAGI. Trimming left V 1 base short and J 8 bases short, with 4 bases between. CDR3 sequence reads: CASSYFGTQYF. CDR3 bases: TGTGCCAGCAGTTACTTCGGTACGCAGTATTTT.

CDR3 region: CASSQGLAAITDTQYF. CDR3 nucleotides: TGTGCCAGCAGTCAGGGACTAGCGGCTATCACAGATACGCAGTATTTT. The chain has TRBV2 and TRBJ2-3; 11 bases are a match to TRBD2. The CDR3 is 16 residues long. V dropped 5 bases and J dropped 2; count of bases not matched to a gene: 6. Germline-derived CDR1 and CDR2 are SNHLY and FYNNEI.

This chain connects TRBV11-3 to TRBJ1-1, with 8 bases identical to TRBD1. The ends lost 1 base at V and 2 bases at J; junction bases unmatched: 15. From germline, CDR1 is SGHNT and CDR2 YENEEA. The CDR3 runs 19 residues. CDR3 in DNA: TGTGCCAGCAGCTTAGGGACGTTTGGGACAGGCCTGGAAAACACTGAAGCTTTCTTT. Its protein product is CASSLGTFGTGLENTEAFF.

The V gene is TRBV5-1, the J gene TRBJ1-1; 7 bases line up with TRBD1. Germline loops: CDR1 SGHRS, CDR2 YFSETQ. CDR3 size: 14 residues. V lost 3 bases, J lost 3 bases, and 5 bases stayed unmatched. CDR3: CASSSTGLDTEAFF. The DNA for the CDR3 is TGCGCCAGCAGCTCGACAGGGCTGGACACTGAAGCTTTCTTT.

This clone was counted only a few times. Different DNA sequences within this sample yield the same CDR3. V gene TRBV5-1 combines with J gene TRBJ1-3; no reliable D call. The V end was cut by 0 bases, the J end by 0 bases, with 7 bases between. Per the germline V gene, CDR1 is SGHRS and CDR2 is YFSETQ. The CDR3 consists of 15 residues. The CDR3, as DNA: TGCGCCAGCAGCTTGGAAGGGAGCTCTGGAAACACCATATATTTT. It yields the protein CASSLEGSSGNTIYF.

CDR3 in amino acids: CSVAGTAYGEAFF. The CDR3 nucleotides read TGCAGCGTTGCCGGGACAGCGTACGGTGAAGCTTTCTTT. The V gene is TRBV29-1, the J gene TRBJ1-1; 7 bases match TRBD1. The CDR3 loop spans 13 amino acids. CDR1 SQVTM and CDR2 ANQGSEA come from the germline V gene. V lost 4 bases to trimming and J lost 7 bases; unmatched junction nucleotides: 9.

The V and J genes are TRBV28 and TRBJ2-7, with TRBD1 as a possible D gene (5 bases). V lost 7 bases and J lost 5, with 6 bases in between. This CDR3 has 10 amino acids. Germline V gene data show CDR1 as MDHEN and CDR2 as SYDVKM. Here the CDR3 reads CASIGDEQYF. The CDR3, as DNA: TGTGCCAGCATAGGGGACGAGCAGTACTTC.

The CDR3 sequence is CASSLGLADTQYF. As DNA, the CDR3 is TGCGCCAGCAGCTTGGGGCTAGCAGATACGCAGTATTTT. The chain has TRBV5-1 and TRBJ2-3; D remains ambiguous. CDR3 length: 13 amino acids. Trimming removed 0 bases at V and 4 bases at J, with 6 bases between. Germline V CDR1 and CDR2: SGHRS, YFSETQ.